Following are 18 T cell receptor beta chains from one sample sequenced in a study of blood T cell repertoires in COVID-19 (dated by TCRdb to the early 2020s). The library was prepared using the immunoSEQ multiplex PCR assay. What TCRdb holds here is the immuneACCESS table cut down to in-frame rearrangements. Part of the clones is not present; checked against another copy, under half of the missing clones reflect an unresolved V gene, and the others are unexplained. Recorded for this sample are about 280,000 clones; 70% to 90% of them occurred a single time. Around 5.5% of the sample comes from the top ten. Source material: peripheral blood. These receptors all stem from a man in his forties or fifties with active or convalescent COVID-19.

This clone has just one count. The V and J genes are TRBV5-6 and TRBJ1-1; a possible D gene is TRBD1 (5 bases). The CDR3 runs 13 residues. CDR1 and CDR2 (germline): SGHDT, YYEEEE. Trimming pared 1 base from V and 3 bases from J, leaving 7 bases between. CDR3 protein: CASSLWGDTEAFF. CDR3 DNA sequence: TGTGCCAGCAGCTTGTGGGGGGACACTGAAGCTTTCTTT.

The V call is TRBV25-1, the J call TRBJ1-6; D call uncertain. V shed 2 bases and J shed 13 bases, with 15 bases lying between them. CDR3 length: 14 amino acids. Germline values: CDR1 MGHDK, CDR2 SYGVNS. This CDR3 is CASSEGGWPMPLHF. The CDR3 DNA is TGTGCCAGCAGTGAAGGAGGTTGGCCGATGCCCCTCCACTTT.

The chain carries TRBV11-2 and TRBJ2-2, with 7 positions matching TRBD1. CDR3 size: 15 residues. Unmatched junction bases numbered 7, after V lost 4 bases and J lost 5 bases. Germline V gene lookup returns CDR1 SGHAT and CDR2 FQNNGV. The CDR3 DNA sequence: TGTGCCAGCAGCTCCGACAGGGTGGGGACCGGGGAGCTGTTTTTT. It is translated as CASSSDRVGTGELFF.

The V call is TRBV5-1, the J call TRBJ1-4; D ambiguous. V was pared by 5 bases and J by 3 bases, with 11 bases between. Germline V gene sequence: CDR1 SGHRS, CDR2 YFSETQ. This CDR3 spans 14 amino acids. The CDR3 bases are TGCGCCAGCAGTCCTGCGCCTTCTAATGAAAAACTGTTTTTT. As protein: CASSPAPSNEKLFF.

V gene TRBV7-8 combines with J gene TRBJ2-7; TRBD1 agrees at 7 bases. This CDR3 has 14 residues. J gave up 2 bases and V 4 bases, and 5 bases lay outside the gene matches. Germline V CDR1 and CDR2: SGHVS, FQNEAQ. The CDR3 DNA sequence: TGTGCCAGCAGCTCCGGGACAGTCCCCTACGAGCAGTACTTC. Its protein is CASSSGTVPYEQYF.

V and J are TRBV5-1 and TRBJ2-3; D perhaps matches TRBD2 (5 bases). V lost 4 bases and J lost 2, with 14 bases in between. Germline CDR1 SGHRS, CDR2 YFSETQ. This CDR3 is 15 amino acids long. The chain's CDR3 is CASSRTAVYTDTQYF. The DNA of the CDR3 is TGCGCCAGCAGCCGGACTGCGGTTTACACAGATACGCAGTATTTT. Combining the CDR3 with reference TRBV5-1 and TRBJ2-3 gives the whole variable domain KAGVTQTPRYLIKTRGQQVTLSCSPISGHRSVSWYQQTPGQGLQFLFEYFSETQRNKGNFPGRFSGRQFSNSRSEMNVSTLELGDSALYLCASSRTAVYTDTQYFGPGTRLTVL.

The chain uses TRBV21-1 and TRBJ1-6. TRBV21-1 is an annotated pseudogene. The CDR3 is 15 amino acids. In nucleotides, the CDR3 is TGTGCCAGCAGCAAAGGGTCCCAAAGAGGATCACCCCTCCACTTT. This translates into CASSKGSQRGSPLHF.

This rearrangement joins TRBV9 to TRBJ2-7; possible D gene TRBD2, 5 bases. This CDR3 comprises 14 residues. The ends were cut back, 1 base at V and 7 bases at J, with 15 bases in the middle. Germline values: CDR1 SGDLS, CDR2 YYNGEE. CDR3 DNA sequence: TGTGCCAGCAGCGTACGTCTATACGCGGGTGAGCAGTACTTC. Translated, it gives CASSVRLYAGEQYF.

In this sample, this clone turned up a few times. This rearrangement joins TRBV18 to TRBJ2-3, with 12 bases lining up with TRBD2. CDR3 length equals 14 residues. Germline CDR1 and CDR2: KGHSH and LQKENI. With 10 bases clipped from V and 6 bases from J, the junction kept 8 bases outside the gene matches. CDR3 DNA: TGTGCCAACCGACTAGCGGGGGAATCGGATACGCAGTATTTT. This gives the protein CANRLAGESDTQYF. Complete variable domain (other parts from reference TRBV18 and TRBJ2-3): NAGVMQNPRHLVRRRGQEARLRCSPMKGHSHVYWYRQLPEEGLKFMVYLQKENIIDESGMPKERFSAEFPKEGPSILRIQQVVRGDSAAYFCANRLAGESDTQYFGPGTRLTVL.

The V call is TRBV4-1, the J call TRBJ2-2; 8 bases map to TRBD1. Germline loops: CDR1 MGHRA, CDR2 YSYEKL. The CDR3 loop spans 18 amino acids. V was clipped by 2 bases and J by 0 bases; unmatched bases: 8. The CDR3 bases are TGCGCCAGCAGCCAAAGCCAAGGACAGGGCTCGAACACCGGGGAGCTGTTTTTT. This codes for CASSQSQGQGSNTGELFF.

The chain is built from TRBV7-9 and TRBJ2-2; D is perhaps TRBD2 (7 bases). CDR1 SEHNR and CDR2 FQNEAQ come from the germline V gene (reference sequence). The CDR3 has 15 residues. V dropped 5 bases and J dropped 4 bases, with 14 bases sitting between them. The CDR3 nucleotides read TGTGCCAGCAGCCGCTCGGGGGGCGTCACCGGGGAGCTGTTTTTT. This codes for CASSRSGGVTGELFF.

The V and J genes are TRBV5-6 and TRBJ1-2; 7 bases are a match to TRBD1. The CDR3 covers 14 residues. The V and J ends lost 5 bases and 4 bases, in that order; junction bases with no gene match: 8. The germline V gene encodes CDR1 SGHDT and CDR2 YYEEEE. The DNA of the CDR3 is TGTGCCAGCAGACGTAGACAGGGAATCTATGGCTACACCTTC. Amino acids: CASRRRQGIYGYTF.

The chain has TRBV9 and TRBJ2-5; 10 nucleotides agree with TRBD2. Germline CDR1 is SGDLS and CDR2 is YYNGEE. The junction had 10 bases not matched to a gene; V was cut back by 0 bases and J by 5 bases. This CDR3 has 17 residues. The CDR3 sequence is CASSVGAGGPRPETQYF. The DNA of the CDR3 is TGTGCCAGCAGCGTAGGAGCGGGAGGGCCCCGACCCGAGACCCAGTACTTC.

The chain has TRBV9 and TRBJ2-1; D may be TRBD1 (6 bases). This CDR3 spans 15 amino acids. Between the trimmed V and J ends, which lost 2 bases and 0 bases, there was a span of 9 bases. Germline lookup yields CDR1 SGDLS and CDR2 YYNGEE. CDR3 nucleotide sequence: TGTGCCAGCAGCGTCTACAGGGACTCCTACAATGAGCAGTTCTTC. Encoded protein: CASSVYRDSYNEQFF. Variable domain in full (rest from reference TRBV9 and TRBJ2-1): DSGVTQTPKHLITATGQRVTLRCSPRSGDLSVYWYQQSLDQGLQFLIQYYNGEERAKGNILERFSAQQFPDLHSELNLSSLELGDSALYFCASSVYRDSYNEQFFGPGTRLTVL.

The CDR3 region is CASSSGTGIQPQHF. Written as DNA, the CDR3 is TGTGCCAGCAGTTCCGGGACAGGGATTCAGCCCCAGCATTTT. The chain carries TRBV6-5 and TRBJ1-5; 9 bases agree with TRBD1. Germline values: CDR1 MNHEY, CDR2 SVGAGI. V dropped 4 bases and J dropped 6; count of bases not matched to a gene: 4. The CDR3 contains 14 residues.

The chain is built from TRBV7-9 and TRBJ2-3, with D tentatively TRBD1 (6 bases). Germline CDR1 is SEHNR and CDR2 is FQNEAQ (reference sequence). Trimming pared 5 bases from V and 4 bases from J, leaving 16 bases between. This CDR3 is built from 15 residues. The CDR3 coding sequence is TGTGCCAGCAGCCCTAGAGCCCAGGGGTCAGATACGCAGTATTTT. Translation: CASSPRAQGSDTQYF.

This rearrangement joins TRBV15 to TRBJ1-5; D is ambiguous. The ends were cut back, 3 bases at V and 3 bases at J, with 12 bases in the middle. The germline V gene has CDR1 LNHNV and CDR2 YYDKDF (reference sequence). This CDR3 is built from 15 residues. The DNA for the CDR3 is TGTGCCACCAGCAGGGCCTCGTCCCTCAATCAGCCCCAGCATTTT. The encoded protein is CATSRASSLNQPQHF.

V is TRBV23-1 and J is TRBJ2-2; 9 bases are a match to TRBD2. TRBV23-1 qualifies as an ORF whose function is uncertain. This CDR3 has 21 amino acids. V shed 0 bases, J shed 4 bases, and the junction held 18 bases outside the gene matches. The CDR3 region is CASSQSTPPSGMICGTGELFF. CDR3 bases: TGCGCCAGCAGTCAATCAACCCCTCCTAGCGGGATGATATGTGGCACCGGGGAGCTGTTTTTT.